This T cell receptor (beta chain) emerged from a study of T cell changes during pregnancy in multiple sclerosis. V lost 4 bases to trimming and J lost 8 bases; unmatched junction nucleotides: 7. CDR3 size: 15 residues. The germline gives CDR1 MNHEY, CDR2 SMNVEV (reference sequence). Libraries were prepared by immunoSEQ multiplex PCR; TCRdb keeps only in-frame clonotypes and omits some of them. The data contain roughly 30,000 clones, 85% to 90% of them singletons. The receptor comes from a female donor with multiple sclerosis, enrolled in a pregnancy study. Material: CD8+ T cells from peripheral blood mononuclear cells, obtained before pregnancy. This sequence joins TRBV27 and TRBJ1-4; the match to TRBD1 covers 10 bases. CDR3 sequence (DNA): TGTGCCAGCAGTTCCGAGGGACAGGGGTTGGAAAAACTGTTTTTT. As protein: CASSSEGQGLEKLFF.